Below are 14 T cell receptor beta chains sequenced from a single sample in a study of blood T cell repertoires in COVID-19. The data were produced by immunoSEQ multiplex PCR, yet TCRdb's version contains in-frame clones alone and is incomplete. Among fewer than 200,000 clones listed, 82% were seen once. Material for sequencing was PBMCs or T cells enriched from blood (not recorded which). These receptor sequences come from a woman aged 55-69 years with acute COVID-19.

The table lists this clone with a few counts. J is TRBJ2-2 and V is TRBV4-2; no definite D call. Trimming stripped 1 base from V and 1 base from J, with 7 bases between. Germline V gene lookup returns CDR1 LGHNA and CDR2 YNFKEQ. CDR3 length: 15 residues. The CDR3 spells CASSQVNGNTGELFF. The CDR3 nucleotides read TGTGCCAGCAGCCAAGTTAACGGGAACACCGGGGAGCTGTTTTTT.

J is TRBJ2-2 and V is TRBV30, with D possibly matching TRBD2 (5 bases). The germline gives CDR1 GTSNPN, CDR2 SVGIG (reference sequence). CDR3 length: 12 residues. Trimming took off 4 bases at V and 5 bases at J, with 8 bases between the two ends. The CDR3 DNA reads TGTGCCTGGAAGCTAGCAACCGGGGAGCTGTTTTTT. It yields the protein CAWKLATGELFF.

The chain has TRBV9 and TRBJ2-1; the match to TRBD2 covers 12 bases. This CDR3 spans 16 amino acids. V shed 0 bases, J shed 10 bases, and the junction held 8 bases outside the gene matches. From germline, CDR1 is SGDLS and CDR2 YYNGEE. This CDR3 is CASSVGLAGAQGEQFF. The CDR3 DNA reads TGTGCCAGCAGCGTAGGACTAGCGGGAGCCCAGGGGGAGCAGTTCTTC.

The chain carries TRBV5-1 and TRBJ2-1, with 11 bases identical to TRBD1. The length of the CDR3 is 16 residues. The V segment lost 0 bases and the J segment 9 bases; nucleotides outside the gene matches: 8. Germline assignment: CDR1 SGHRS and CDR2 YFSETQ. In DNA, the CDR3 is TGCGCCAGCAGCTTGGTCGGCGGACAGGGGGCGGGTGAGCAGTTCTTC. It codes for CASSLVGGQGAGEQFF. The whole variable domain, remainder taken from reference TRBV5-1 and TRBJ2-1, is KAGVTQTPRYLIKTRGQQVTLSCSPISGHRSVSWYQQTPGQGLQFLFEYFSETQRNKGNFPGRFSGRQFSNSRSEMNVSTLELGDSALYLCASSLVGGQGAGEQFFGPGTRLTVL.

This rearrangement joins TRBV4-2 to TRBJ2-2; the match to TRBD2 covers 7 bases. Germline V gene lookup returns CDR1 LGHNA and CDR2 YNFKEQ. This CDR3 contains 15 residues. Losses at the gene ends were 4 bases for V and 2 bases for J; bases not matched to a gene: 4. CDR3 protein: CASSRLAANTGELFF. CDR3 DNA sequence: TGTGCCAGCAGCCGTCTAGCGGCCAACACCGGGGAGCTGTTTTTT.

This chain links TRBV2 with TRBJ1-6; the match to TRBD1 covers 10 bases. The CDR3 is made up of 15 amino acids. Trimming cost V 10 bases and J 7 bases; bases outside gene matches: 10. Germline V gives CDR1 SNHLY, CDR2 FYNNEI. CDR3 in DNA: TGTGCCACCTCGGAGGGGGGACAGGGGAATTCACCCCTCCACTTT. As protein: CATSEGGQGNSPLHF.

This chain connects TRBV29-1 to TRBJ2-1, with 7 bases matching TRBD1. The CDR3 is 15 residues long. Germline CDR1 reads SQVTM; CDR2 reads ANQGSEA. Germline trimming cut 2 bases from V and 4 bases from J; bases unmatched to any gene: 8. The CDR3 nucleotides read TGCAGCGTTGAAACAGGGGCGGTAGATTACAATGAGCAGTTCTTC. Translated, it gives CSVETGAVDYNEQFF.

The CDR3 is CASSKARGGLGEQYF. The CDR3 nucleotides are TGTGCCAGCAGCAAAGCCCGGGGGGGGCTTGGCGAGCAGTACTTC. This sequence joins TRBV21-1 and TRBJ2-7; the table's D call TRBD2 went unverified against the DNA. TRBV21-1 is a listed pseudogene. This CDR3 is built from 15 residues.

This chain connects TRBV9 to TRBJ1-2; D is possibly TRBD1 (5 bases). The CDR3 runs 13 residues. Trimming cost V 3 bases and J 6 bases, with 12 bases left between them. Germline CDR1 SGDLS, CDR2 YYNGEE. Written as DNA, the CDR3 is TGTGCCAGCAGCGGGGCGCGGGGGGATGGCTACACCTTC. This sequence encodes CASSGARGDGYTF.

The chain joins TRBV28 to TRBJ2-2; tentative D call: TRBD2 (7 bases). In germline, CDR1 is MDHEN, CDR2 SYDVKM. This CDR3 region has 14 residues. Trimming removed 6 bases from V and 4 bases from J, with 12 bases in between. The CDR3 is CASRGGGRTGELFF. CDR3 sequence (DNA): TGTGCCAGCAGAGGGGGGGGGCGCACCGGGGAGCTGTTTTTT. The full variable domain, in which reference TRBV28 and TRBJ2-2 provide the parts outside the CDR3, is DVKVTQSSRYLVKRTGEKVFLECVQDMDHENMFWYRQDPGLGLRLIYFSYDVKMKEKGDIPEGYSVSREKKERFSLILESASTNQTSMYLCASRGGGRTGELFFGEGSRLTVL.

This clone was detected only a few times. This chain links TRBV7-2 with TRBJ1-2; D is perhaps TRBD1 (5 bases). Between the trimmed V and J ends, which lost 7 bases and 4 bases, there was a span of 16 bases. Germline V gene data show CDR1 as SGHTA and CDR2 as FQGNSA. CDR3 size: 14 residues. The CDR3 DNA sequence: TGTGCCAGCACTAACCCCGGGGGGGTCTATGGCTACACCTTC. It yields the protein CASTNPGGVYGYTF.

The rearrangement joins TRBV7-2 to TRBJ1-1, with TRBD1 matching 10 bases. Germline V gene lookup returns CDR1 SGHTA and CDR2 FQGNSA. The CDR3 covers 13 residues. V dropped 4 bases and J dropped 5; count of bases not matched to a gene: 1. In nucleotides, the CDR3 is TGTGCCAGCAGCTCGGACAGGGGGACTGAAGCTTTCTTT. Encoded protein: CASSSDRGTEAFF.

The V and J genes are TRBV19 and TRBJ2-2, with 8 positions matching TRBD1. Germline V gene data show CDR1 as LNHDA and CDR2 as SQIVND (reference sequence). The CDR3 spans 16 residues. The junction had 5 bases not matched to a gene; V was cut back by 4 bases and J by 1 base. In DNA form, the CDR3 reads TGTGCCAGTAGTAAGAGAGGACAGGGGAACACCGGGGAGCTGTTTTTT. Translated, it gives CASSKRGQGNTGELFF. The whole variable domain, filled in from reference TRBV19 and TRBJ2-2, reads DGGITQSPKYLFRKEGQNVTLSCEQNLNHDAMYWYRQDPGQGLRLIYYSQIVNDFQKGDIAEGYSVSREKKESFPLTVTSAQKNPTAFYLCASSKRGQGNTGELFFGEGSRLTVL.

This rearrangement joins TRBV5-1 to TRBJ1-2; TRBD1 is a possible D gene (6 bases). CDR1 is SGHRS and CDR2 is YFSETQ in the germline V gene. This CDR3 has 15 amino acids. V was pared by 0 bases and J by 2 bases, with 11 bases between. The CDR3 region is CASSLEGGANYGYTF. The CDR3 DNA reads TGCGCCAGCAGCTTGGAAGGGGGAGCAAACTATGGCTACACCTTC.